This T cell receptor (beta chain) was observed in a study of blood T cell repertoires in COVID-19. The assay was immunoSEQ multiplex PCR, and TCRdb's table has in-frame clones only and misses some. This sample has just over 300,000 clones, with roughly 89% found just once. V lost 6 bases, J lost 0 bases, and 12 bases lay in between. Germline CDR1 reads MNHEY; CDR2 reads SMNVEV (reference sequence). CDR3 length equals 15 residues. The cohort comprised adults aged 18 to 89 years residing in 20 to 30 US areas. The TCR sequence derives from a woman between 18 and 30 years old with acute COVID-19. The sequencing input was PBMCs or T cells enriched from blood (not recorded which). The chain joins TRBV27 to TRBJ1-5; possible D gene TRBD1, 5 bases. CDR3 sequence reads: CASSGGGYSNQPQHF. CDR3 bases: TGTGCCAGCAGCGGGGGGGGATATAGCAATCAGCCCCAGCATTTT.